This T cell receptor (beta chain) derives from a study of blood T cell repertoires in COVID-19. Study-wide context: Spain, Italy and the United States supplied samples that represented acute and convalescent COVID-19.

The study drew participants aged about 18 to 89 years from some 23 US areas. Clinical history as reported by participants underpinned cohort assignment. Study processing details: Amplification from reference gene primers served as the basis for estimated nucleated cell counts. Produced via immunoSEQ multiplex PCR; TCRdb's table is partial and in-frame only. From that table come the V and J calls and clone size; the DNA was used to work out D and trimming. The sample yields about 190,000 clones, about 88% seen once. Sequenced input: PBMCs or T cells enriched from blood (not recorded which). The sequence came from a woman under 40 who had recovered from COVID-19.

The CDR3, as DNA: TGCGCCAGCAGCCGAACGCCGGGACAGGGGGCCCCCGAGCAGTACTTC. Amino acid sequence: CASSRTPGQGAPEQYF. The chain uses TRBV4-1 and TRBJ2-7; TRBD1 agrees at 12 bases. V was pared by 4 bases and J by 6 bases, with 10 bases of the junction left unmatched. The CDR3 loop spans 16 amino acids. Looked up from germline, CDR1 is MGHRA and CDR2 is YSYEKL.